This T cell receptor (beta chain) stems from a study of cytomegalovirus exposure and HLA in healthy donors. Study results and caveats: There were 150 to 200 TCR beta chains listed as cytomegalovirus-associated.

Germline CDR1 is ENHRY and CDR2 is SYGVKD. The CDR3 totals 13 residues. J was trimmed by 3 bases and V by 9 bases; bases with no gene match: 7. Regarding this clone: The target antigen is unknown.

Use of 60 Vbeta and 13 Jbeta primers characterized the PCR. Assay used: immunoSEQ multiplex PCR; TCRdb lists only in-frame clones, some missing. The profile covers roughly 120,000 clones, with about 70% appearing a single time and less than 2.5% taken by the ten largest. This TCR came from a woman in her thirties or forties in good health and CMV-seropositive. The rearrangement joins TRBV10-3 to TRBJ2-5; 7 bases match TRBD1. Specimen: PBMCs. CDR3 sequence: CAISDRLEETQYF. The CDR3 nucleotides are TGTGCCATTTCGGACAGGTTAGAAGAGACCCAGTACTTC.